This T cell receptor beta chain was recovered during a study of shared clonotypes between healthy human individuals (dated by TCRdb to about 2020). Context from the whole study: The cohort comprised a couple of women and a few men aged 18 to 49 years. For each donor, CD4 naive and CD4 memory were each given three plates, CD8 naive was given two plates, and CD8 memory was given one plate. To estimate repertoire size and how much clonotype sharing occurs between individuals, the study deeply sequenced the blood TCR repertoires of 5 or 6 healthy adults. Different laboratories and diverse techniques were used to prepare libraries and sequence TCR repertoires, to increase sequencing depth and limit assay-specific biases. Per donor, leukapheresis produced somewhere between about 0.8 and 9.5 billion PBMCs. The study at large found these results: Naive subsets generally had larger estimated clonotype richness than memory subsets did. Even with the large sequencing depth, rarefaction of the sorted-subset datasets indicated that sequencing was incomplete. Compared with non-shared clonotypes, the clonotypes found in all four sorted-subset donors had higher generation probabilities. Pairwise subsampling led to the expectation that sequencing depth would affect the degree of clonotype sharing among donors. Sampling was restricted to blood, and TCR repertoires in tissues likely differ from the TCR repertoires found in blood. Sharing across a handful of donors was observed for about 5% of naive CD4, 3% to 3.5% of naive CD8, about 2.5% of memory CD4, and roughly 0.4% of memory CD8 clonotypes. Because the study included a small number of donors, the genetic and exposure-history diversity represented was limited.

Healthy HIV-negative adults with no recently reported acute infections or vaccinations were included as donors. Only Caucasian adults living in Nashville, Tennessee, USA were represented among the donors. Magnetic negative selection was used to enrich CD4+ T cells, after which naive cells were positively selected on CD45RA and the negative fraction became the memory subset. Blood was collected by leukapheresis, and PBMCs were isolated by Ficoll-Histopaque density gradient centrifugation and then cryopreserved in liquid nitrogen vapor phase. Purity and quantity of every magnetically sorted T cell population were checked by analytical flow cytometry. Genomic DNA was isolated from every sorted fraction and measured by UV absorbance on a Nanodrop 2000c. The germline V gene encodes CDR1 SGHAT and CDR2 FQDESV (reference sequence). The germline ends are 16 bases apart after V is trimmed by 0 bases and J by 2 bases. From its cysteine to its phenylalanine, the CDR3 spans 17 amino acids. The retained sequence is limited to the CDR3, 51 bases, with the frame set at the first base.

Using the deep immunoSEQ assay, TCR CDR3 regions were amplified from genomic DNA by multiplex PCR. Extracted genomic DNA from each cell subset was spread evenly across all wells of several immunoSEQ 96-well plates, with each plate serving as a replicate. For sorted subsets, approximately 190 ng genomic DNA, equal to some 28,000 T cell genomes, was loaded into each replicate PCR. Purified libraries were measured with a Qubit 3.0 fluorometer, size-checked on a Bioanalyzer 2100, and measured again with the KAPA Library Quantification kit. Each immunoSEQ 96-well plate was sequenced on its own single-read 150-cycle Illumina NextSeq 550 flow cell. The source study handled its data this way. Because only junctional sequences without quality scores were contained in the immunoSEQ output, filtering matching that applied to full-length reads could not be performed. Sequences were annotated with PyIR, a Python wrapper for IgBLAST v1.9, and V/J genes and CDR3 were assigned using IMGT germline references. Reads were removed for weak V/J assignments (E-value above 1e-6), missing CDR3, stop codons, out-of-frame junctions, or ambiguous translated residues. A V3J clonotype was defined by an identical inferred V gene, J gene, and CDR3 amino acid sequence. The percentage overlap between two repertoires was calculated by dividing the number of shared unique clonotypes by the size of the smaller repertoire. Richness of each repertoire was evaluated using RTK rarefaction, the Chao1 estimator, and Recon v2.1 estimates of unobserved clonotypes. For all TCRbeta clonotypes obtained by the gDNA method from a few donors, generation probabilities were computed with OLGA. The clones in this table, taken by TCRdb from immuneACCESS, are in-frame only. Not every clone is retained; where verified, under half of the shortfall comes from an unresolved V gene, and the cause of the rest is unknown. V and J calls and clone size are given by that table; D and trimming were obtained from the DNA. Present in this sample are 550,000 to 850,000 clones, roughly 72% of which were seen just once. Clones ranked in the top ten supply under 2% of the sample.

This clone was counted at least ten times. The specificity of this receptor is unknown. One base away there is no much larger clone; base qualities are not given. This receptor was obtained from a woman aged 25-40 years in good health. The V gene is TRBV11-1 and the J gene is TRBJ2-5, with the D gene not clear enough to name. Input material: memory CD4+ T cells sorted from blood. The meaning of the sample's cell subset or site label: CD45RA-negative fraction. This receptor carries the CDR3 CASSLARPSLSQETQYF. At the DNA level, the sequence is TGTGCCAGCAGCTTAGCCCGCCCTAGTCTTTCGCAAGAGACCCAGTACTTC.